This record covers a single T cell receptor beta chain. The antigen it recognizes is unknown. An end of the junction does not agree with germline; a read error may underlie this. The source of the sample is a study of OX40 agonist ivuxolimab in advanced cancers. General notes on the study: Ivuxolimab, which targeted the costimulatory receptor OX40 (CD134), was an agonistic, fully human IgG2 monoclonal antibody. Partial responses occurred in three dose-escalation patients, of whom one had hepatocellular carcinoma and two had cutaneous melanoma. Peripheral TCRbeta sequencing aimed to test whether ivuxolimab altered TCR sequence diversity and caused clonal T-cell expansion. Patients were allowed to have had prior anti-PD-1, anti-PD-L1 or anti-CTLA-4 therapy, and around two fifths of the dose-escalation patients had been treated with checkpoint inhibitors. Of the approximately 50 patients in dose escalation, about 20 had hepatocellular carcinoma, some 15 had melanoma, 9 had renal cell carcinoma and 9 had head and neck cancer. Intravenous ivuxolimab was administered to patients every 2 weeks at six dose levels: 0.01, 0.1, 0.3, 1.5, 3 and 10 mg/kg. The paper covers the monotherapy dose-escalation part of the phase I ivuxolimab trial, which included N = 52 patients. In the dose-escalation cohort, 70% to 85% of patients were male, and the mean age was 60 years with a range of about 20 to 80.

Summary of the overall study and its limitations: Partial responders in the 0.1-3.0 mg/kg groups had among the lowest normalized peripheral clonal expansion, especially among CD8+ T cells. Low levels of normalized T-cell clonal expansion were also shown by some nonresponding patients. At doses from 0.1 to 3.0 mg/kg, clonal expansion was seen in both CD4+ and CD8+ blood T cells between baseline and week 6. After ivuxolimab, CD8+ T cells had more expanded clones than CD4+ T cells on average. The antigen specificity of the clonally expanded peripheral T cells was not determined.

The trial excluded patients who had a history of autoimmune disease or were on systemic immunosuppression. In every dose cohort, peripheral blood was drawn for TCR sequencing at baseline, cycle 4 day 1, and cycle 7 day 1. Samples were obtained from an open-label, multicenter, first-in-human phase I dose-escalation trial of ivuxolimab. The trial enrolled adults with locally advanced or metastatic head and neck squamous cell, hepatocellular, melanoma or renal cell carcinoma. Before TCR sequencing, CD4+ T cells and CD8+ T cells were sorted from peripheral blood as separate populations. For sequencing of the TCRbeta CDR3 region, genomic DNA was extracted from the sorted cells. The immunoSEQ Assay was used to sequence the TCRbeta CDR3 regions. Not all clones reach the TCRdb copy of this immuneACCESS table, which keeps in-frame sequences only. Checked studies attribute under half of the gap to unresolved V genes and leave the rest unexplained. Across this sample there are 65,000 to 70,000 clones, with nearly 90% seen only once. The leading ten clones occupy 8% to 11% of the sample.

For CDR1 and CDR2, the germline V gene lists KGHSH and LQKENI. From the cysteine up to the phenylalanine, the CDR3 has a length of 13 residues. The only DNA kept is the CDR3, 39 bases in frame from the first base. This clonotype was obtained from an adult with an advanced solid tumor such as melanoma, head and neck, liver or kidney cancer. Sequencing used CD4+ or CD8+ T cells sorted from blood, obtained in a trial of the OX40 agonist ivuxolimab. The chain couples TRBV18 to TRBJ2-1; 7 central bases correspond to TRBD2. CDR3 reads: CASSPQLEAGMVF. At the DNA level, the sequence is TGTGCCAGCTCACCACAGTTGGAAGCGGGAATGGTCTTC.